The 24 T cell receptor beta chains below come from one sample, sequenced in a study of identical twins. TCRdb analysed the 5' RACE reads with MiXCR anew, one entry per CDR3 protein. Of 1.5 million to 2 million distinct CDR3 sequences listed, 25% to 35% were seen once; the top ten hold about 0.27%. Sequencing used cord blood. The receptor source for this set is a newborn girl in good health.

This clonotype was seen more than once but under ten times. This chain joins TRBV28 and TRBJ2-3; 8 bases are a match to TRBD1. The CDR3 length is 17 residues. Unmatched junction bases numbered 11, after V lost 2 bases and J lost 4 bases. CDR1 and CDR2 from the germline V gene are MDHEN and SYDVKM. The CDR3 loop reads CASSLPVLTGAPDTQYF. CDR3 in DNA: TGTGCCAGCAGTTTACCCGTCTTGACAGGGGCCCCAGATACGCAGTATTTT.

This chain uses TRBV7-2 with TRBJ2-5; 7 nucleotides align to TRBD2. This CDR3 is built from 16 residues. Germline CDR1 SGHTA, CDR2 FQGNSA. Unmatched junction bases numbered 9, after V lost 5 bases and J lost 0 bases. CDR3 region: CASSRRLARYQETQYF. DNA for the CDR3: TGTGCCAGCAGCCGCAGACTAGCTAGGTACCAAGAGACCCAGTACTTC.

This clonotype was seen only a few times. J is TRBJ1-2 and V is TRBV2; D unclear. CDR3 length: 12 amino acids. Per germline, CDR1 SNHLY and CDR2 FYNNEI. V was clipped by 3 bases and J by 5 bases, with 7 bases between them. CDR3 sequence (DNA): TGTGCCAGCAGTGAGGTAGTTTATGGCTACACCTTC. Its protein product is CASSEVVYGYTF.

CDR3 in amino acids: CASSSSRGVNEAFF. The CDR3 bases are TGTGCCAGCAGTTCTTCTAGGGGGGTGAATGAAGCTTTCTTT. The chain has TRBV6-5 and TRBJ1-1, with D possibly matching TRBD1 (6 bases). The germline gives CDR1 MNHEY, CDR2 SVGAGI. With 4 bases removed from V and 7 bases from J, the gap between germline ends came to 16 bases. The CDR3 is 14 amino acids.

The chain carries TRBV5-1 and TRBJ2-3, with TRBD2 matching over 11 bases. Losses at the gene ends were 4 bases for V and 0 bases for J; bases not matched to a gene: 4. The CDR3 spans 16 residues. Germline V gene sequence: CDR1 SGHRS, CDR2 YFSETQ. The CDR3 DNA reads as TGCGCCAGCAGCATCATAGCGGGGGGGAGCACAGATACGCAGTATTTT. It specifies CASSIIAGGSTDTQYF.

This clonotype was observed a single time. The chain is built from TRBV12-3 or TRBV12-4 and TRBJ2-1, with TRBD2 identical over 12 bases. J was trimmed by 9 bases and V by 2 bases; bases with no gene match: 5. This CDR3 contains 15 residues. The CDR3 spells CASSLLLAGGREQFF. The CDR3 DNA follows: TGTGCCAGCAGTTTACTCCTAGCGGGAGGGCGTGAGCAGTTCTTC.

This clonotype turned up a few times. The chain joins TRBV28 to TRBJ1-2; D remains ambiguous. CDR1 and CDR2 (germline): MDHEN, SYDVKM. The CDR3 is 13 residues long. V dropped 6 bases and J dropped 6 bases, with 14 bases sitting between them. The CDR3 nucleotides read TGTGCCAGCAGCCTCAAGGCAAGGAATGGCTACACCTTC. Encoded protein: CASSLKARNGYTF.

This clonotype showed up just a few times. The chain carries TRBV29-1 and TRBJ2-1, with TRBD2 matching 7 bases. The CDR3 loop spans 17 amino acids. V lost 3 bases and J lost 4; bases outside the gene matches: 15. Germline V gene data show CDR1 as SQVTM and CDR2 as ANQGSEA. The CDR3 spells CSVEVPSGFRFYNEQFF. DNA of the CDR3: TGCAGCGTTGAGGTTCCTAGCGGTTTTCGATTTTACAATGAGCAGTTCTTC.

A few counts support this clonotype. The CDR3 nucleotides read TGCGCCAGCAGCCAAGATGGCCGGCTCACCGGGGAGCTGTTTTTT. The encoded protein is CASSQDGRLTGELFF. The chain couples TRBV4-1 to TRBJ2-2; no clear D. The CDR3 contains 15 residues. V lost 0 bases to trimming and J lost 4 bases, with 9 bases between them. Germline CDR1 is MGHRA and CDR2 is YSYEKL.

This clonotype was detected only a few times. In DNA form, the CDR3 reads TGTGCCAGCAGTTACGAGTCCTACGAGCAGTACTTC. Its protein product is CASSYESYEQYF. The chain combines TRBV6-2 or TRBV6-3 with TRBJ2-7; D unclear. CDR1 and CDR2 (germline): MNHEY, SVGEGT. Trimming removed 2 bases from V and 1 base from J, with 3 bases in between. The length of the CDR3 is 12 residues.

This clonotype was counted only a few times. This sequence joins TRBV20-1 and TRBJ2-3, with 14 nucleotides matching TRBD2. The CDR3 extends over 15 amino acids. CDR1 is DFQATT, CDR2 SNEGSKA, per germline (reference sequence). V shed 5 bases, J shed 6 bases, and the junction held 7 bases outside the gene matches. In DNA, the CDR3 is TGCAGTGCTCAAGGGACTAGCGGGGGATTCGATACGCAGTATTTT. This codes for CSAQGTSGGFDTQYF.

This rearrangement joins TRBV7-2 to TRBJ2-7; D is uncertain. Germline V lookup: CDR1 SGHTA, CDR2 FQGNSA. V gave up 1 base and J gave up 2 bases, with 15 bases separating them. The length of the CDR3 is 16 residues. The CDR3: CASSLGLSQLPYEQYF. The CDR3 region has the DNA TGTGCCAGCAGCTTAGGTTTATCCCAGTTGCCCTACGAGCAGTACTTC.

This clonotype turned up a few times. This sequence joins TRBV29-1 and TRBJ2-5; D tentatively reads TRBD1 or TRBD2 (5 bases each). Germline assignment: CDR1 SQVTM and CDR2 ANQGSEA. The CDR3 runs 14 residues. The ends were cut back, 7 bases at V and 4 bases at J, with 19 bases in the middle. The CDR3 DNA is TGCAGCGCCGGAGGCCCCGGGACGGGAGAGACCCAGTACTTC. Translation gives CSAGGPGTGETQYF.

On this clonotype itself: A read error may be the cause here, since a much bigger clone is one base away. The chain combines TRBV7-9 with TRBJ2-5; D gene unclear. Germline lookup yields CDR1 SEHNR and CDR2 FQNEAQ (reference sequence). The V end lost 6 bases, the J end lost 1 base, and 6 bases lay between the germline ends. The CDR3 spans 12 residues. This CDR3 is CASRFRQETQYF. In DNA form, the CDR3 reads TGTGCCAGCAGGTTTCGCCAAGAGACCCAGTACTTC.

V and J are TRBV5-1 and TRBJ2-1; perhaps TRBD2 as D (6 bases). V lost 0 bases and J 3 bases, leaving 16 bases between the germline ends. The CDR3 has 17 residues. From germline, CDR1 is SGHRS and CDR2 YFSETQ. The CDR3 region has the DNA TGCGCCAGCAGCTTGGCGGACTATCCCTTACACTACAATGAGCAGTTCTTC. Its translation: CASSLADYPLHYNEQFF.

The gene calls are TRBV12-3 or TRBV12-4 and TRBJ2-7, with TRBD2 matching 8 bases. Trimming cost V 6 bases and J 6 bases; bases outside gene matches: 10. This CDR3 has 14 amino acids. The CDR3 region has the DNA TGTGCCAGCAGCCGTGGACTAGCCCGCGTCGAGCAGTACTTC. Its translation is CASSRGLARVEQYF.

The V and J genes are TRBV18 and TRBJ2-3; D is unresolved. CDR3 length: 14 amino acids. Germline V gene sequence: CDR1 KGHSH, CDR2 LQKENI. Trimming shortened V by 3 bases and J by 4 bases, and 11 bases separated the two germline ends. DNA for the CDR3: TGTGCCAGCTCACCTACATACGGCGCAGATACGCAGTATTTT. Translating it yields CASSPTYGADTQYF.

This clonotype showed up just a few times. This chain links TRBV20-1 with TRBJ2-1; 7 nucleotides align to TRBD2. CDR3 length: 14 residues. The V segment lost 4 bases and the J segment 7 bases; nucleotides outside the gene matches: 10. CDR1 DFQATT and CDR2 SNEGSKA come from the germline V gene (reference sequence). CDR3 DNA: TGCAGTGCTACTGGTGGGGGGGTTGGTAATGAGCAGTTCTTC. Translating it yields CSATGGGVGNEQFF.

Many counts were recorded for this clonotype. The chain uses TRBV5-5 and TRBJ1-6, with a weak D call TRBD1 (6 bases). Trimming removed 2 bases from V and 7 bases from J, with 10 bases in between. Germline V gene sequence: CDR1 SGHKS, CDR2 YYEKEE (reference sequence). The CDR3 is 14 amino acids. CDR3 bases: TGTGCCAGCAGCTTCCGGCAGGGGAATTCACCCCTCCACTTT. It translates to CASSFRQGNSPLHF. The whole variable domain, remainder taken from reference TRBV5-5 and TRBJ1-6, is DAGVTQSPTHLIKTRGQQVTLRCSPISGHKSVSWYQQVLGQGPQFIFQYYEKEERGRGNFPDRFSARQFPNYSSELNVNALLLGDSALYLCASSFRQGNSPLHFGNGTRLTVT.

The chain has TRBV7-2 and TRBJ2-3, with 8 positions matching TRBD2. Germline CDR1 is SGHTA and CDR2 is FQGNSA. The CDR3 covers 16 residues. Unmatched junction bases numbered 12, after V lost 8 bases and J lost 2 bases. The chain's CDR3 is CASYRGGAPITDTQYF. DNA of the CDR3: TGTGCCAGCTATCGGGGGGGCGCCCCTATCACAGATACGCAGTATTTT.

This clonotype was observed at least ten times. The chain joins TRBV29-1 to TRBJ1-2; D remains ambiguous. The CDR3 is 13 residues long. The germline V gene has CDR1 SQVTM and CDR2 ANQGSEA. V dropped 8 bases and J dropped 6 bases, with 19 bases sitting between them. Written as DNA, the CDR3 is TGCAGCCCTACAACCCGCTCATACGATGGCTACACCTTC. Amino acids: CSPTTRSYDGYTF.

This rearrangement joins TRBV6-5 to TRBJ2-5; 11 bases match TRBD1. J lost 11 bases, V lost 7 bases, and 15 bases had no gene match. The CDR3 has 15 amino acids. The germline CDR1 and CDR2 sequences are MNHEY and SVGAGI. CDR3 region: CASTRGTGGYNEQYF. CDR3 nucleotides: TGTGCCAGCACCCGGGGGACAGGGGGATACAATGAGCAGTACTTC.

This sequence joins TRBV18 and TRBJ2-5; D remains ambiguous. The CDR3 has 15 amino acids. V was shortened by 3 bases and J by 7 bases, with 18 bases between the two germline ends. In germline, CDR1 is KGHSH, CDR2 LQKENI. CDR3 amino acids: CASSPRLSHPGTQYF. The CDR3 region has the DNA TGTGCCAGCTCACCCCGATTAAGCCATCCCGGGACCCAGTACTTC.

The chain uses TRBV9 and TRBJ2-1; tentatively, D is TRBD1 (6 bases). This CDR3 contains 15 residues. Germline V gives CDR1 SGDLS, CDR2 YYNGEE. The V and J ends lost 3 bases and 1 base respectively, with 11 bases between them. The CDR3 DNA reads TGTGCCAGCAGCGACAGGGAAGATTCCTACAATGAGCAGTTCTTC. This translates into CASSDREDSYNEQFF.